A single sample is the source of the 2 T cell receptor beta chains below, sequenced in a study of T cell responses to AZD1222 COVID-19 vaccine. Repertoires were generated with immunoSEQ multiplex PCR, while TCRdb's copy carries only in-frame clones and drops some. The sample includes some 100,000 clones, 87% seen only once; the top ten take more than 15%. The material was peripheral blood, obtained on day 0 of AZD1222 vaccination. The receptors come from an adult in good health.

CDR3 in amino acids: CASSPWQGGNQPQHF. As DNA, the CDR3 is TGTGCCAGCAGTCCATGGCAGGGGGGGAATCAGCCCCAGCATTTT. V gene TRBV28 combines with J gene TRBJ1-5; 7 bases match TRBD1. CDR1 is MDHEN and CDR2 is SYDVKM in the germline V gene. Germline trimming cut 5 bases from V and 4 bases from J; bases unmatched to any gene: 8. The CDR3 is 15 residues long.

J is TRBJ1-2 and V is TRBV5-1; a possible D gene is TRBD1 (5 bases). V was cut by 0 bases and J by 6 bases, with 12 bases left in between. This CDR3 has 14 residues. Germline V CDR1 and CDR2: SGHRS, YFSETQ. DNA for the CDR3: TGCGCCAGCAGCTTGGGGGTCAGGGAGGATGGCTACACCTTC. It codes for CASSLGVREDGYTF.